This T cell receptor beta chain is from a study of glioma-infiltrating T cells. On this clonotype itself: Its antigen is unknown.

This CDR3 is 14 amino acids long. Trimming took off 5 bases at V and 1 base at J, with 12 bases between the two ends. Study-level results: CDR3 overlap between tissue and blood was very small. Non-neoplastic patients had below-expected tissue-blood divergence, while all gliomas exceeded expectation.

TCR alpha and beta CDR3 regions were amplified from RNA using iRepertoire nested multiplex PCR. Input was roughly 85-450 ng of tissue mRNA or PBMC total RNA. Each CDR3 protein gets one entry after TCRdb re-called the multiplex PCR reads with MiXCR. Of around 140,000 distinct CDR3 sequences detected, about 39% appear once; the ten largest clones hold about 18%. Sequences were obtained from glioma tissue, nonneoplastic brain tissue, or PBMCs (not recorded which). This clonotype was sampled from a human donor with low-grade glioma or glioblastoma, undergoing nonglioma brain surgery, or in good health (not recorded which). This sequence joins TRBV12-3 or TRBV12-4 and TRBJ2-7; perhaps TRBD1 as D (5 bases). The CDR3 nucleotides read TGTGCCAGCAGTGTGACAGAATCATCCTACGAGCAGTACTTC. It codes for CASSVTESSYEQYF.